The TCR beta chain under discussion was sequenced for a study of shared clonotypes between healthy human individuals. CD8 cells classed as naive were CD45RO-negative and positively selected for CCR7, excluding terminally differentiated effector memory CD45RA+ cells. CDR3 size: 15 residues. CDR1 is MNHEY, CDR2 SVGAGI, per germline. The junction had 2 bases not matched to a gene; V was cut back by 4 bases and J by 1 base. Each cell subset's genomic DNA was divided evenly among several immunoSEQ plates. On sorted subsets, replicate PCRs used 200 to 250 ng DNA, or 27,000 or so T cell genomes. Measured with immunoSEQ multiplex PCR; TCRdb has only the in-frame clones, and not every one. Counted here are about 2.1 million clones, 85% to 95% occurring once; the ten biggest clones make up about 1.8%.

Source material: naive CD8+ T cells from PBMCs. The receptor's source is a man younger than 35 in good health. Some clones in this sample may be carry-over from other donors' samples. This chain links TRBV6-5 with TRBJ2-5, with 11 positions matching TRBD2. The CDR3 spells CASSLTSGTQETQYF. For the CDR3, the DNA is TGTGCCAGCAGTTTGACTAGCGGGACCCAAGAGACCCAGTACTTC.